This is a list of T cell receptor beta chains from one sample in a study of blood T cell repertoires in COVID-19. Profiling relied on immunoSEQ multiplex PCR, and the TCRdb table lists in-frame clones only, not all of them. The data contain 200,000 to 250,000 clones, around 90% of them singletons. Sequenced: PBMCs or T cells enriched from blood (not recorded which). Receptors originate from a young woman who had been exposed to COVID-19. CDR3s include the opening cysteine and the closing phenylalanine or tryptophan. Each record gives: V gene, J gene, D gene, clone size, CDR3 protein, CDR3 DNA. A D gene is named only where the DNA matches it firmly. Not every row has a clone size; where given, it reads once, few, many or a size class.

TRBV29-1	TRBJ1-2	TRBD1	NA	CSVERQGFPGGYTF	TGCAGCGTTGAACGACAGGGATTCCCAGGCGGCTACACCTTC
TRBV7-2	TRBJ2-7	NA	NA	CASSSALAPYEQYF	TGTGCCAGCAGCTCCGCCTTAGCTCCCTACGAGCAGTACTTC
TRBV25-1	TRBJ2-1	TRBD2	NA	CASSAATSGNYNEQFF	TGTGCCAGCAGTGCCGCGACTAGCGGAAACTACAATGAGCAGTTCTTC
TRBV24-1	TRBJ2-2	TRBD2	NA	CATMTSGATGELFF	TGTGCCACCATGACTAGCGGGGCAACCGGGGAGCTGTTTTTT
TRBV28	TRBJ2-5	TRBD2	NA	CASRPVGGRETQYF	TGTGCCAGCAGGCCCGTCGGGGGGAGGGAGACCCAGTACTTC
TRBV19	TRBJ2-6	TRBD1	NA	CASRQGAFSGANVLTF	TGTGCCAGTAGACAGGGGGCATTTTCGGGGGCCAACGTCCTGACTTTC
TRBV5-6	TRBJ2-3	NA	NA	CASSLLQATSTDTQYF	TGTGCCAGCAGCTTGCTCCAGGCCACTAGCACAGATACGCAGTATTTT
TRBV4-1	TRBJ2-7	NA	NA	CASSQGGGSYEQYF	TGCGCCAGCAGCCAAGGGGGCGGCTCCTACGAGCAGTACTTC
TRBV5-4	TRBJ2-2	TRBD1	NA	CASSLGTGASNTGELFF	TGTGCCAGCAGCTTGGGGACAGGGGCCTCGAACACCGGGGAGCTGTTTTTT
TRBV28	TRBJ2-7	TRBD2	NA	CASSLTLGLEKYEQYF	TGTGCCAGCAGTTTAACGTTGGGACTAGAGAAATACGAGCAGTACTTC
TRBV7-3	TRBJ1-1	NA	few	CASSLRQNTEAFF	TGTGCCAGCAGCTTAAGACAGAACACTGAAGCTTTCTTT
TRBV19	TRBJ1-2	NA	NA	CASRLRGYDGYTF	TGTGCCAGTAGACTCCGGGGGTATGATGGCTACACCTTC
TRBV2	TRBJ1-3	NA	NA	CASRGLLTGNTIYF	TGTGCCAGCAGGGGACTGCTTACTGGAAACACCATATATTTT
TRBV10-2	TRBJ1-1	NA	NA	CASSESSGGPTEAFF	TGCGCCAGCAGTGAGTCGTCGGGGGGTCCCACTGAAGCTTTCTTT
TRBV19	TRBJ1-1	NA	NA	CASSPSTGAEAFF	TGTGCCAGTAGTCCCTCGACAGGAGCTGAAGCTTTCTTT